Presented here are 14 T cell receptor beta chains from one specimen sequenced in a study of T-cell memory formation after mild COVID-19. From the 5' RACE reads, TCRdb called clonotypes with MiXCR, one entry per CDR3 protein. The sample yields 170,000 or so distinct CDR3 sequences, about a fifth seen once. The sequencing sample was made of PBMCs or a T cell subset sorted from them (not recorded which). The origin of the receptors is an adult woman who had mild COVID-19 (a few samples of this study predate the infection). Cell type and time point are not known.

The rearrangement joins TRBV19 to TRBJ1-1; perhaps TRBD1 as D (5 bases). V lost 2 bases and J 4 bases, leaving 17 bases between the germline ends. The CDR3 consists of 16 residues. Per the germline V gene, CDR1 is LNHDA and CDR2 is SQIVND (reference sequence). The CDR3, as DNA: TGTGCCAGTAGTATAAGCCGGGGACCTGGGCGCACTGAAGCTTTCTTT. Protein: CASSISRGPGRTEAFF.

V usage is TRBV7-9 and J usage is TRBJ1-2, with D uncertain. V lost 5 bases and J 8 bases, leaving 21 bases between the germline ends. Per the germline V gene, CDR1 is SEHNR and CDR2 is FQNEAQ (reference sequence). The CDR3 loop spans 15 amino acids. The CDR3 is CASSPMSAGSMGYTF. The CDR3 DNA reads TGTGCCAGCAGCCCGATGTCGGCGGGGAGCATGGGCTACACCTTC.

The V and J genes are TRBV5-1 and TRBJ1-2; D gene unclear. Trimming removed 4 bases from V and 2 bases from J, with 18 bases in between. The CDR3 length is 16 residues. Germline loops: CDR1 SGHRS, CDR2 YFSETQ. The CDR3 DNA reads as TGCGCCAGCAGCCCCTTTACGGAACAGCCAAACTATGGCTACACCTTC. It yields the protein CASSPFTEQPNYGYTF.

This clonotype was seen only a few times. This sequence joins TRBV7-9 and TRBJ1-4; D call uncertain. The CDR3 contains 16 residues. Between the trimmed V and J ends, which lost 1 base and 2 bases, there was a span of 11 bases. Germline V gene data show CDR1 as SEHNR and CDR2 as FQNEAQ (reference sequence). Here the CDR3 reads CASSLGPGGTNEKLFF. CDR3 DNA: TGTGCCAGCAGCTTAGGCCCTGGTGGGACTAATGAAAAACTGTTTTTT.

There are a few counts of this clonotype. The genes are TRBV27 and TRBJ1-5; D may be TRBD1 (5 bases). Per germline, CDR1 MNHEY and CDR2 SMNVEV (reference sequence). The CDR3 is made up of 15 amino acids. Trimming shortened V by 2 bases and J by 4 bases, and 12 bases separated the two germline ends. The CDR3 DNA reads as TGTGCCAGCAGTTTAGGGGGGGTTGGGAATCAGCCCCAGCATTTT. It codes for CASSLGGVGNQPQHF.

This clonotype was counted many times. V is TRBV30 and J is TRBJ2-3; 7 bases fit TRBD1. This CDR3 comprises 15 residues. CDR1 GTSNPN and CDR2 SVGIG come from the germline V gene (reference sequence). Trimming removed 5 bases from V and 0 bases from J; junction bases left unmatched: 8. The CDR3 nucleotides read TGTGCCTGGTATGACAGGGAACCTAGCACAGATACGCAGTATTTT. Its translation: CAWYDREPSTDTQYF.

The chain recombines TRBV2 with TRBJ2-2; D may be TRBD1 (5 bases). The CDR3 has 14 residues. CDR1 is SNHLY and CDR2 is FYNNEI in the germline V gene. V was trimmed by 8 bases and J by 1 base, leaving 11 bases between them. CDR3 residues: CASHQGLNTGELFF. The DNA of the CDR3 is TGTGCCAGCCACCAGGGCTTGAACACCGGGGAGCTGTTTTTT. The full variable domain, completed using reference TRBV2 and TRBJ2-2, is EPEVTQTPSHQVTQMGQEVILRCVPISNHLYFYWYRQILGQKVEFLVSFYNNEISEKSEIFDDQFSVERPDGSNFTLKIRSTKLEDSAMYFCASHQGLNTGELFFGEGSRLTVL.

The chain joins TRBV12-3 or TRBV12-4 to TRBJ1-1; D not resolved. CDR3 length: 14 amino acids. Trimming removed 5 bases at V and 4 bases at J, with 14 bases between. CDR3 protein: CASSQDLGLTEAFF. The DNA for the CDR3 is TGTGCCAGCAGTCAAGATTTAGGGCTCACTGAAGCTTTCTTT.

Written as DNA, the CDR3 is TGTGCCAGCAGCTTAGCGTTTGGCGGAGTAAACATTCAGTACTTC. This encodes CASSLAFGGVNIQYF. The J gene is TRBJ2-4, the V gene TRBV7-2; no firm D call. Germline CDR1 SGHTA, CDR2 FQGNSA. With 0 bases removed from V and 6 bases from J, the gap between germline ends came to 12 bases. This CDR3 spans 15 amino acids.

The V call is TRBV28, the J call TRBJ1-2; weak D call: TRBD1 (5 bases). V lost 6 bases and J lost 2, with 10 bases in between. The germline V gene encodes CDR1 MDHEN and CDR2 SYDVKM. The CDR3 covers 13 residues. The CDR3 spells CASRAGGNYGYTF. The CDR3 coding sequence is TGTGCCAGCAGGGCGGGGGGGAACTATGGCTACACCTTC.

This clonotype was seen a handful of times. This chain connects TRBV20-1 to TRBJ2-7; 7 bases align to TRBD1. V dropped 1 base and J dropped 5; count of bases not matched to a gene: 5. The CDR3 runs to 13 residues. CDR1 DFQATT and CDR2 SNEGSKA come from the germline V gene (reference sequence). The CDR3 loop reads CSARVQGNHEQYF. CDR3 DNA sequence: TGCAGTGCTAGAGTACAGGGGAATCACGAGCAGTACTTC.

This clonotype was picked up a small number of times. The genes are TRBV7-9 and TRBJ2-3, with D possibly matching TRBD1 (6 bases). The V end was cut by 5 bases, the J end by 3 bases, with 12 bases between. The germline CDR1 and CDR2 sequences are SEHNR and FQNEAQ (reference sequence). This CDR3 has 14 residues. CDR3 amino acids: CASSDSGQTDTQYF. The CDR3 bases are TGTGCCAGCAGCGATTCGGGACAAACAGATACGCAGTATTTT. Full variable domain (missing parts from reference TRBV7-9 and TRBJ2-3): DTGVSQNPRHKITKRGQNVTFRCDPISEHNRLYWYRQTLGQGPEFLTYFQNEAQLEKSRLLSDRFSAERPKGSFSTLEIQRTEQGDSAMYLCASSDSGQTDTQYFGPGTRLTVL.

The gene calls are TRBV27 and TRBJ2-2; the D gene is possibly TRBD2 (5 bases). There are 15 residues in the CDR3. CDR1 and CDR2 from the germline V gene are MNHEY and SMNVEV (reference sequence). V lost 2 bases to trimming and J lost 5 bases, with 12 bases between them. Here the CDR3 reads CASSLMNGETGELFF. CDR3 nucleotides: TGTGCCAGCAGTTTAATGAATGGGGAGACCGGGGAGCTGTTTTTT.

This clonotype was observed at least ten times. V and J are TRBV20-1 and TRBJ2-7, with 8 positions matching TRBD1. V lost 1 base to trimming and J lost 3 bases; unmatched junction nucleotides: 14. Germline-derived CDR1 and CDR2 are DFQATT and SNEGSKA (reference sequence). The CDR3 totals 17 residues. CDR3 sequence: CSARAPPGTGRDYEQYF. CDR3 in DNA: TGCAGTGCTAGAGCCCCTCCCGGGACAGGACGAGACTACGAGCAGTACTTC.